These 10 T cell receptor beta chains came from one sample sequenced in a study of cytomegalovirus exposure and HLA in healthy donors. The PCR contained 60 Vbeta and 13 Jbeta primers. Data came from immunoSEQ multiplex PCR; TCRdb stores just in-frame clones and leaves some out. The data show 160,000 or so clones, less than 80% seen once. Material: PBMCs. The receptor source for this set is a man aged 40-49 years in good health and CMV-seronegative.

V gene TRBV5-6 combines with J gene TRBJ2-7, with TRBD1 matching over 8 bases. CDR3 length equals 14 residues. Germline V gene sequence: CDR1 SGHDT, CDR2 YYEEEE. V shed 0 bases and J 6 bases; nucleotides not matched to a gene: 5. The CDR3: CASSLATQGAEQYF. The CDR3 region has the DNA TGTGCCAGCAGCTTGGCCACGCAGGGGGCCGAGCAGTACTTC.

Only a few counts were recorded for this clone. This sequence joins TRBV11-2 and TRBJ2-1, with 7 bases identical to TRBD1. The V gene end was trimmed by 8 bases and the J gene end by 0 bases; junction bases not matched to a gene: 1. This CDR3 has 13 amino acids. Per germline, CDR1 SGHAT and CDR2 FQNNGV. The CDR3 region is CASRDSSYNEQFF. DNA for the CDR3: TGTGCCAGCCGGGACAGCTCCTACAATGAGCAGTTCTTC.

The genes are TRBV5-4 and TRBJ2-7, with D tentatively TRBD2 (5 bases). Deletions cut 5 bases from V and 3 bases from J, with 9 bases between. The CDR3 totals 12 residues. Germline values: CDR1 SGHNT, CDR2 YYREEE (reference sequence). The CDR3 region has the DNA TGTGCCAGCAGTTCGGACTTCTACGAGCAGTACTTC. This codes for CASSSDFYEQYF.

With respect to this clone: Other DNA variants within this sample encode the same CDR3. The rearrangement joins TRBV18 to TRBJ1-4; 9 bases are shared with TRBD1. The CDR3 runs 14 residues. CDR1 and CDR2 from the germline V gene are KGHSH and LQKENI. The V and J ends lost 3 bases and 6 bases, in that order; junction bases with no gene match: 2. Here the CDR3 DNA reads TGTGCCAGCTCACCGGGACAGGGACATGAAAAACTGTTTTTT. Translated: CASSPGQGHEKLFF. The full variable domain, with the rest looked up from reference TRBV18 and TRBJ1-4, is NAGVMQNPRHLVRRRGQEARLRCSPMKGHSHVYWYRQLPEEGLKFMVYLQKENIIDESGMPKERFSAEFPKEGPSILRIQQVVRGDSAAYFCASSPGQGHEKLFFGSGTQLSVL.

The chain links TRBV4-3 to TRBJ2-3; D is uncertain. The CDR3 loop spans 15 amino acids. Trimming removed 0 bases at V and 4 bases at J, with 11 bases between. Germline CDR1 LGHNA, CDR2 YSLEER. The CDR3, as DNA: TGCGCCAGCAGCCAAGATCAGGTTATTCCAGATACGCAGTATTTT. As protein: CASSQDQVIPDTQYF.

The genes are TRBV19 and TRBJ2-5; 9 nucleotides agree with TRBD1. The J call may be mistaken, given a closer DNA end match to TRBJ2-7. Per germline, CDR1 LNHDA and CDR2 SQIVND (reference sequence). The CDR3 length is 13 residues. The CDR3 loop is CASSTGQGYEQYF. In nucleotides, the CDR3 is TGTGCCAGTAGTACGGGACAGGGTTACGAGCAGTACTTC.

The chain links TRBV7-9 to TRBJ1-6; D uncertain. The CDR3 is 14 residues long. The V end was cut by 5 bases, the J end by 5 bases, with 10 bases between. Per germline, CDR1 SEHNR and CDR2 FQNEAQ (reference sequence). The CDR3 DNA reads as TGTGCCAGCAGCCAGCAGGTGAATAATTCACCCCTCCACTTT. It is translated as CASSQQVNNSPLHF.

This chain joins TRBV2 and TRBJ2-7, with TRBD1 matching over 8 bases. Germline-derived CDR1 and CDR2 are SNHLY and FYNNEI. The V segment lost 3 bases and the J segment 9 bases; nucleotides outside the gene matches: 10. The CDR3 contains 14 residues. The CDR3 DNA follows: TGTGCCAGCAGTGATCCCGGGACAGGTGAAGGGCAGTACTTC. It specifies CASSDPGTGEGQYF.

This chain uses TRBV5-1 with TRBJ1-2; the match to TRBD1 covers 9 bases. The CDR3 consists of 14 residues. The ends lost 4 bases at V and 3 bases at J; junction bases unmatched: 4. CDR1 SGHRS and CDR2 YFSETQ come from the germline V gene. The CDR3 DNA reads TGCGCCAGCAGCCTCTGGACAGGGGACTATGGCTACACCTTC. Translating it yields CASSLWTGDYGYTF.

The rearrangement links TRBV6-5 to TRBJ2-5; 9 positions match TRBD1. Germline V gene sequence: CDR1 MNHEY, CDR2 SVGAGI. V was clipped by 1 base and J by 1 base; unmatched bases: 4. The CDR3 is 16 amino acids. CDR3 nucleotides: TGTGCCAGCAGTTACTGGGGACAGGGTCCCCAAGAGACCCAGTACTTC. This codes for CASSYWGQGPQETQYF.